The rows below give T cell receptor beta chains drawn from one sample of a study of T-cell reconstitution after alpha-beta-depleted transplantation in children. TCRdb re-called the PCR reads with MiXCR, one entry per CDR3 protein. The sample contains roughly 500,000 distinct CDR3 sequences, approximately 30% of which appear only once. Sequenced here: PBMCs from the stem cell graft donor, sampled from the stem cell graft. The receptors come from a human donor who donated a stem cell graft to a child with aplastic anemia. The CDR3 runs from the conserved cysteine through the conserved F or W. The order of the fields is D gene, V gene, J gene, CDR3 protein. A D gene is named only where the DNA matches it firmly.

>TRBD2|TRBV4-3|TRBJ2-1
CASSQDWGRAGSNEQFF
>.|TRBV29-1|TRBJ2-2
CSVGGAEGLSGELFF
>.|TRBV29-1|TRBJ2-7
CSVERGYEQYF
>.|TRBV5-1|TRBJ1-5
CASSPHGDSNQPQHF
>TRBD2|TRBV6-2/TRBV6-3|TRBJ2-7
CASSRLTAGGVYEQYF
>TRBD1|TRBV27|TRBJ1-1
CASSWTGLTEAFF
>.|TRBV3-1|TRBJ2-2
CASSQSYTGELFF
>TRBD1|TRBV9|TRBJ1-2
CASSAGQAGYGYTF
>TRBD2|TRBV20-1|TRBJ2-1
CSARDGTASGINNEQFF
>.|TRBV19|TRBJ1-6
CASSKGELSYNSPLHF
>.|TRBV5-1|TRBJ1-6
CASSPGDNSPLHF
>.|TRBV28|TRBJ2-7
CASSSGPNSYEQYF
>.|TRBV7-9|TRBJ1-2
CASSLDAAGAGGYTF
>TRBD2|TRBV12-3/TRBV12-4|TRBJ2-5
CASRALAGGLETQYF
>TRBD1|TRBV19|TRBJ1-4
CASSNGDSRPEKLFF
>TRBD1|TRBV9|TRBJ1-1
CASSVAGGTGATEAFF
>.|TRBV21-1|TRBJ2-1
CASSKELVAKAPYNEQFF
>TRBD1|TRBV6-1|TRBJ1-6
CASSIQGWNSPLHF
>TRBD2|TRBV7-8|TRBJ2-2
CGGAGANTGELFF
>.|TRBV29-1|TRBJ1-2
CSVVRTYGYTF
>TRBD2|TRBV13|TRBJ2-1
CASSFGGRPHEQFF
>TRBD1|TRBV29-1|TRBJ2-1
CSVEEAQGFSYNEQFF
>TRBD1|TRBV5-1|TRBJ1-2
CASSLPGQAYDRYTF
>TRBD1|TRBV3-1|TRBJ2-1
CASSQTGGWNEQFF
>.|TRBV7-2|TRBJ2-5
CASSFLNTDQYF
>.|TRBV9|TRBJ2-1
CASSVRGTEYNEQFF
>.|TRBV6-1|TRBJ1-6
CASTPVEGGSPLHF
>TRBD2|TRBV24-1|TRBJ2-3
CATSDYQTGLASTDTQYF
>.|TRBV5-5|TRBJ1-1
CASSLDPQGANTEAFF
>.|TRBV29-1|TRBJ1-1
CSVCPTLNTEAFF
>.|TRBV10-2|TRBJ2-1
CASRPDSYSYNEQFF
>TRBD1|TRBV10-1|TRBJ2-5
CASSPGTVGETQYF
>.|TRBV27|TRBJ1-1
CASRTGGAPEAFF
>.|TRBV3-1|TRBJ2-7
CASSQGLGEYEQYF
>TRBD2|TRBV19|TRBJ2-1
CASSIGGLGTNAWGQFF
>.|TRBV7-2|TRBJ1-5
CASSPGLFGSNQPQHF
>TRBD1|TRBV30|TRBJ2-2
CAWKRTGGPGELFF
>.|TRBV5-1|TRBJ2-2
CASSQQIAGELFF
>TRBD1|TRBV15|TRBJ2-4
CATSLGQGAVGAKNIQYF
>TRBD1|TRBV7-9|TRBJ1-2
CASSLVGQGLATF
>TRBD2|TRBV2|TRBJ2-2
CASGTSYTGELFF
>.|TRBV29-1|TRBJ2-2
CSVVTPYTGELFF
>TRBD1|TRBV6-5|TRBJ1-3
CASSYADRGRGNTIYF
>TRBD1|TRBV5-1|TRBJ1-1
CASRLTGTGVMNTEAFF
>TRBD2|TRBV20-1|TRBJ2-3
CSAKKGGEGTDTQYF
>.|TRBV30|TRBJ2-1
CAWSYGEQFF
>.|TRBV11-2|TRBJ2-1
CASSERGLYNEQFF
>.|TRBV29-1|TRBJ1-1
CSVQDSYTEAFF
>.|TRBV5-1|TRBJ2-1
CASSLGAFHQFF
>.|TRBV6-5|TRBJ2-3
CASSYPGAETDTQYF
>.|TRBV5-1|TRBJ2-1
CASSVLGLDNEQFF
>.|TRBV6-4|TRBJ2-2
CASSAESANTGELFF
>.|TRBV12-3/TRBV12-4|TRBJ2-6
CASSPTEGASGANVLTF
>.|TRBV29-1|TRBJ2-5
CSVGVRFQETQYF
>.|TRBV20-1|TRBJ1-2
CSAPRNYGYTF
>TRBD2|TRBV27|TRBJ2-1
CASSFQTGGLAGGNYNEQFF
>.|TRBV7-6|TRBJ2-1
CASSLASPDEQFF
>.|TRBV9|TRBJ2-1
CASSVDGPDYNEQFF
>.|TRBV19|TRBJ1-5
CASNEQPNQPQHF
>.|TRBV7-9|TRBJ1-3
CASSGGGAGNTIYF